The 2 T cell receptor beta chains reported below all come from one sample, sequenced in a study of T cells in localized non-small cell lung cancer. Data came from immunoSEQ multiplex PCR; TCRdb stores just in-frame clones and leaves some out. The sample lists under 25,000 clones; roughly nine tenths were seen once. The source material was peripheral blood, sampled before any cancer treatment. Every receptor here comes from a man aged 40 to 70 with stage I squamous cell lung carcinoma.

This chain uses TRBV10-3 with TRBJ2-5, with 16 bases matching TRBD2. The CDR3 spans 18 residues. J gave up 5 bases and V 5 bases, and 11 bases lay outside the gene matches. Germline CDR1 is ENHRY and CDR2 is SYGVKD. Here the CDR3 reads CAISPGLAGGLVMETQYF. The CDR3 coding sequence is TGTGCCATCAGTCCGGGACTAGCGGGGGGGCTTGTTATGGAGACCCAGTACTTC.

Points on this clone: An end of the junction does not agree with germline; a read error may underlie this. This chain uses TRBV9 with TRBJ2-7; 10 positions agree with TRBD2. CDR1 and CDR2 (germline): SGDLS, YYNGEE. CDR3 length equals 14 residues. The CDR3 DNA reads TGTGCCAGCAGCGTAGATGGCGGGACTAGCGAGAAGTCTTTC. Translation: CASSVDGGTSEKSF. Together with reference TRBV9 and TRBJ2-7, the CDR3 gives the full variable domain: DSGVTQTPKHLITATGQRVTLRCSPRSGDLSVYWYQQSLDQGLQFLIQYYNGEERAKGNILERFSAQQFPDLHSELNLSSLELGDSALYFCASSVDGGTSEKSFGPGTRLTVT.